A single sample gave rise to the 21 T cell receptor beta chains below, sequenced in a study of CD8 T cells in Susac syndrome. Reverse transcription used about 0.45 to 1 ug RNA and random hexamers. TCRdb reprocessed the immunoSEQ multiplex PCR reads with MiXCR, giving one entry per CDR3 protein. This sample has about 210,000 distinct CDR3 sequences, with 95% found just once. Sequenced sample: CD4+ T cells from PBMCs. Every receptor here comes from a human donor with multiple sclerosis.

This chain connects TRBV27 to TRBJ2-7; either TRBD1 or TRBD2 may fit D (6 bases each). V shed 3 bases and J shed 4 bases, with 19 bases lying between them. The CDR3 sequence is 16 residues long. CDR1 and CDR2 (germline): MNHEY, SMNVEV (reference sequence). The DNA for the CDR3 is TGTGCCAGCAGTTTTGCCCCCCGGGGGCAGGGATACGAGCAGTACTTC. Protein product: CASSFAPRGQGYEQYF.

The chain is built from TRBV3-1 and TRBJ2-7, with D unclear. Germline-derived CDR1 and CDR2 are LGHDT and YNNKEL (reference sequence). Trimming took off 6 bases at V and 3 bases at J, with 9 bases between the two ends. This CDR3 region has 12 residues. The CDR3 protein is CASSRTVYEQYF. The DNA of the CDR3 is TGTGCCAGCAGTCGGACCGTCTACGAGCAGTACTTC.

The chain joins TRBV27 to TRBJ1-1, with 7 bases lining up with TRBD1. Germline values: CDR1 MNHEY, CDR2 SMNVEV (reference sequence). The CDR3 is made up of 13 amino acids. J lost 4 bases, V lost 7 bases, and 6 bases had no gene match. This chain's CDR3 is CASNRQGSTEAFF. CDR3 nucleotides: TGTGCCAGCAACCGACAGGGTTCCACTGAAGCTTTCTTT.

This clonotype was recorded only once. The V call is TRBV7-9, the J call TRBJ1-1; D not certain. The V gene's germline CDR1 is SEHNR and CDR2 FQNEAQ (reference sequence). This CDR3 has 12 amino acids. V was cut by 5 bases and J by 0 bases, with 4 bases left in between. CDR3: CASSPVNTEAFF. The CDR3 DNA follows: TGTGCCAGCAGCCCAGTGAACACTGAAGCTTTCTTT.

The CDR3 DNA follows: TGTGCCAGCAACTCCGGGACTAGCGGCAATGAGCAGTTCTTC. Encoded protein: CASNSGTSGNEQFF. J is TRBJ2-1 and V is TRBV2; the match to TRBD2 covers 11 bases. The ends lost 7 bases at V and 6 bases at J; junction bases unmatched: 5. The germline CDR1 and CDR2 sequences are SNHLY and FYNNEI. The CDR3 runs 14 residues. The full variable domain, completed using reference TRBV2 and TRBJ2-1, is EPEVTQTPSHQVTQMGQEVILRCVPISNHLYFYWYRQILGQKVEFLVSFYNNEISEKSEIFDDQFSVERPDGSNFTLKIRSTKLEDSAMYFCASNSGTSGNEQFFGPGTRLTVL.

This rearrangement joins TRBV16 to TRBJ2-7; the match to TRBD1 covers 8 bases. Germline trimming cut 4 bases from V and 5 bases from J; bases unmatched to any gene: 1. The length of the CDR3 is 12 residues. Germline CDR1 is KGHSY and CDR2 is FQNENV. This CDR3 reads CASSPGGHEQYF. For the CDR3, the DNA is TGTGCCAGCAGCCCAGGGGGCCACGAGCAGTACTTC.

CDR3 protein: CASSPTKGEQYF. Here the CDR3 DNA reads TGTGCCAGCAGCCCTACGAAGGGTGAGCAGTACTTC. The chain carries TRBV2 and TRBJ2-7; unclear D gene. The CDR3 loop spans 12 amino acids. V lost 6 bases and J 7 bases, leaving 13 bases between the germline ends. Germline values: CDR1 SNHLY, CDR2 FYNNEI.

This chain joins TRBV7-9 and TRBJ2-7; 13 bases match TRBD2. The J segment lost 1 base and the V segment lost 5 bases, leaving 14 bases of the junction unmatched. The CDR3 loop spans 19 amino acids. Germline CDR1 and CDR2: SEHNR and FQNEAQ (reference sequence). In nucleotides, the CDR3 is TGTGCCAGCAGCCAAGCCCCGGGACTAGCGGGATGGAAGTCCTACGAGCAGTACTTC. This translates into CASSQAPGLAGWKSYEQYF.

The CDR3 reads CASSVGQGRYGYTF. DNA for the CDR3: TGTGCCAGTAGTGTCGGACAGGGACGCTATGGCTACACCTTC. The chain joins TRBV19 to TRBJ1-2, with 8 bases aligning to TRBD1. This CDR3 has 14 residues. Germline lookup yields CDR1 LNHDA and CDR2 SQIVND (reference sequence). The junction had 6 bases not matched to a gene; V was cut back by 5 bases and J by 4 bases.

The J gene is TRBJ1-2, the V gene TRBV20-1; no clear D. The CDR3 extends over 15 amino acids. V was trimmed by 2 bases and J by 4 bases, leaving 17 bases between them. The V gene's germline CDR1 is DFQATT and CDR2 SNEGSKA (reference sequence). The CDR3 protein is CSARPVGTKLYGYTF. DNA of the CDR3: TGCAGTGCTAGACCCGTCGGTACAAAACTCTATGGCTACACCTTC.

This clonotype has just one count. The gene calls are TRBV6-6 and TRBJ2-7, with D perhaps given as TRBD1 or TRBD2 (5 bases each). The germline V gene has CDR1 MNHNY and CDR2 SVGAGI (reference sequence). V was shortened by 2 bases and J by 6 bases, with 14 bases between the two germline ends. The CDR3 spans 14 residues. CDR3 amino acids: CASSYAGTVSEQYF. CDR3 coding DNA: TGTGCCAGCAGTTACGCCGGGACCGTTAGCGAGCAGTACTTC.

CDR3 bases: TGTGCCAGCAGTTTAGTAGGTAGCGGGGATACAGATACGCAGTATTTT. Protein: CASSLVGSGDTDTQYF. The chain couples TRBV12-3 or TRBV12-4 to TRBJ2-3, with 8 bases matching TRBD2. The V gene end was trimmed by 1 base and the J gene end by 3 bases; junction bases not matched to a gene: 6. There are 16 residues in the CDR3.

V is TRBV24-1 and J is TRBJ2-7; D not certain. The CDR3 loop spans 10 amino acids. The ends were cut back, 11 bases at V and 3 bases at J, with 7 bases in the middle. Germline V gene data show CDR1 as KGHDR and CDR2 as SFDVKD. CDR3 in amino acids: CAKDGYEQYF. In DNA, the CDR3 is TGTGCCAAAGACGGCTACGAGCAGTACTTC.

V usage is TRBV5-4 and J usage is TRBJ2-5; D tentatively fits TRBD1 or TRBD2 (5 bases each). CDR1 is SGHNT, CDR2 YYREEE, per germline (reference sequence). Trimming took off 0 bases at V and 5 bases at J, with 8 bases between the two ends. This CDR3 contains 13 residues. CDR3 protein: CASSLAGTETQYF. CDR3 nucleotides: TGTGCCAGCAGCTTGGCAGGGACGGAGACCCAGTACTTC.

The chain carries TRBV20-1 and TRBJ1-3; D ambiguous. CDR1 and CDR2 (germline): DFQATT, SNEGSKA (reference sequence). With 3 bases removed from V and 2 bases from J, the gap between germline ends came to 11 bases. This CDR3 comprises 14 residues. The CDR3 nucleotides are TGCAGTGCTAGTACTTTAACAGCTGGAAACACCATATATTTT. Its translation is CSASTLTAGNTIYF.

This chain uses TRBV29-1 with TRBJ2-2, with unresolved D. CDR1 and CDR2 (germline): SQVTM, ANQGSEA. V was cut by 3 bases and J by 5 bases, with 10 bases left in between. There are 13 residues in the CDR3. CDR3 DNA: TGCAGCGTTGACCCCCTCGGGACCGGGGAGCTGTTTTTT. Residues: CSVDPLGTGELFF.

The chain couples TRBV7-6 to TRBJ2-6; no clear D gene. Germline CDR1 is SGHVS and CDR2 is FNYEAQ. V was pared by 8 bases and J by 0 bases, with 8 bases between. There are 14 residues in the CDR3. The CDR3 reads CASGGPSGANVLTF. DNA for the CDR3: TGTGCCAGCGGTGGGCCCTCTGGGGCCAACGTCCTGACTTTC.

The chain uses TRBV21-1 and TRBJ1-4; TRBD1 is taken as the D call from the table, unchecked against the DNA. TRBV21-1 is termed a pseudogene. This CDR3 has 9 amino acids. CDR3 sequence: CASGRDSHF. In DNA form, the CDR3 reads TGTGCCAGCGGCCGGGACAGCCATTTT.

V usage is TRBV7-3 and J usage is TRBJ1-6; 7 bases are shared with TRBD1. This CDR3 spans 13 amino acids. Germline CDR1 is SGHTA and CDR2 is FQGTGA. J lost 4 bases, V lost 10 bases, and 4 bases had no gene match. This CDR3 reads CATGQEYNSPLHF. DNA for the CDR3: TGTGCCACCGGACAGGAGTATAATTCACCCCTCCACTTT.

Note on this clonotype: One junction end disagrees with the germline gene, perhaps due to a read error. The chain has TRBV5-1 and TRBJ2-7; D not resolved. CDR3 size: 14 residues. Germline CDR1 is SGHRS and CDR2 is YFSETQ. Written as DNA, the CDR3 is TGCGCCAGCAGCTCGACGACGAGCGCCGACCTCCTCCTCTTC. This sequence encodes CASSSTTSADLLLF.

V is TRBV3-1 and J is TRBJ1-2, with TRBD1 identical over 8 bases. With V trimmed by 3 bases and J by 8 bases, 14 bases remained unmatched. CDR3 length equals 16 residues. Germline assignment: CDR1 LGHDT and CDR2 YNNKEL (reference sequence). In DNA form, the CDR3 reads TGTGCCAGCAGCCACTTAGGACAGGGCGCCTTGAAAGGCTACACCTTC. Translated, it gives CASSHLGQGALKGYTF.